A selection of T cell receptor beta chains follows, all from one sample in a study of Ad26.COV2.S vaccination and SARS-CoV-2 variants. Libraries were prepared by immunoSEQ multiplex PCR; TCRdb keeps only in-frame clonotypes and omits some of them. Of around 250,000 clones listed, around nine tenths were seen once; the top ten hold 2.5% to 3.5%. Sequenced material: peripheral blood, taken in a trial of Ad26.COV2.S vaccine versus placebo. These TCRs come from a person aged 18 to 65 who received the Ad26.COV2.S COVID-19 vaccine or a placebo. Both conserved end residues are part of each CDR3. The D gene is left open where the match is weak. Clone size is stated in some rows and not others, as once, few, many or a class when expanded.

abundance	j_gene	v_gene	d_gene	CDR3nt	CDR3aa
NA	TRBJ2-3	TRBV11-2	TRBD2	TGTGCCAGCAGCTTCTCCGGGGGGGCCCAGTATTTT	CASSFSGGAQYF
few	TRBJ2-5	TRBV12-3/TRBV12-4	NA	TGTGCCAGCAGCAGGACAGTACAAGAGACCCAGTACTTC	CASSRTVQETQYF
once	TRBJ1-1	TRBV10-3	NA	TGTGCCATCAGTGAGTCGGTTGTTGGCAGGGGTAAAACTGAAGCTTTCTTT	CAISESVVGRGKTEAFF
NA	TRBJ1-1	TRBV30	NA	TGTGCCTGGAAAACCCCGGTGAGGTCTGAAGCTTTCTTT	CAWKTPVRSEAFF
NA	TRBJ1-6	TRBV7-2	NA	TGTGCCAGCAGCCGGACAGATTATAATTCACCCCTCCACTTT	CASSRTDYNSPLHF
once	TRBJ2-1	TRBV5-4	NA	TGTGCCAGCAGCTTAGTCGGGAACAATGAGCAGTTCTTC	CASSLVGNNEQFF
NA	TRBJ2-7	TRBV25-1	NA	TGTGCCAGCAGTGAACCGTCCTCCTACGAGCAGTACTTC	CASSEPSSYEQYF
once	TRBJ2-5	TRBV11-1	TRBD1	TGTGCCAGCAGACCTGGACAGGGGTACCAAGAGACCCAGTACTTC	CASRPGQGYQETQYF
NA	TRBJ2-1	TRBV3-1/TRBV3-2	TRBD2	TGTGCCAGCAGCCAAGATCCGGGGGGGATTAATGAGCAGTTCTTC	CASSQDPGGINEQFF
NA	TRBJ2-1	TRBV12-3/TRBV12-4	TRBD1	TGTGCCAGCAGTTCCGGGACAGACAATGAGCAGTTCTTC	CASSSGTDNEQFF
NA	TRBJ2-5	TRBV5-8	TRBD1	TGTGCCAGCAGCAAGGGACAGGGGGCGCGAGAGACCCAGTACTTC	CASSKGQGARETQYF
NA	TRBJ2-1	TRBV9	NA	TGTGCCAGCAGCCAAGACCCTAGCGCCTACAATGAGCAGTTCTTC	CASSQDPSAYNEQFF
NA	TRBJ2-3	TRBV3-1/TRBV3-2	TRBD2	TGTGCCAGCAGCCATGAAAGCGGGGGGCGACGAACTTTTTACCATACGCAGTATTTT	CASSHESGGRRTFYHTQYF
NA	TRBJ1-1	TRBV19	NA	TGTGCCAGTAGTATTTGGCGTAACACTGAAGCTTTCTTT	CASSIWRNTEAFF
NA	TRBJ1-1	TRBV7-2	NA	TGTGCCAGCAGCTTATTGGTTTTTGGGCACACTGAAGCTTTCTTT	CASSLLVFGHTEAFF
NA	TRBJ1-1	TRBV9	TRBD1	TGTGCCAGCGCAAGACAGGGAAACACTGAAGCTTTCTTT	CASARQGNTEAFF
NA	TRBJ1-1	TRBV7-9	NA	TGTGCCAGCAGAAACAGGAACACTGAAGCTTTCTTT	CASRNRNTEAFF
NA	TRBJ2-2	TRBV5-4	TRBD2	TGTGCCAGCAGTCCCTCGGCGGGGGGATTTACCGGGGAGCTGTTTTTT	CASSPSAGGFTGELFF
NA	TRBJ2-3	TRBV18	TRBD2	TGTGCCAGCTCGACTAGCGGGGTCACAGATACGCAGTATTTT	CASSTSGVTDTQYF
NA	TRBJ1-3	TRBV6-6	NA	TGTGCCAGCAGACCCAGGGGTAGTGGAAACACCATATATTTT	CASRPRGSGNTIYF
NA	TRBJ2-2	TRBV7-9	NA	TGTGCCAGCAGCCGAGGGGCCCACCGAGGGACCGGGGAGCTGTTTTTT	CASSRGAHRGTGELFF
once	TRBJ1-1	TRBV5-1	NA	TGCGCCAGCAGGGGGGGAAGTATGAACACTGAAGCTTTCTTT	CASRGGSMNTEAFF
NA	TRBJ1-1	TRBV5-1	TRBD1	TGCGCCAGCAGCGCCTGGACAGGGATAGCGACTGAAGCTTTCTTT	CASSAWTGIATEAFF
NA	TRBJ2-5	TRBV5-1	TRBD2	TGCGCCAGCAGCCTTAAAAAGGCGGGAGCAGAGACCCAGTACTTC	CASSLKKAGAETQYF
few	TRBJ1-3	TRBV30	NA	TGTGCCTTTAGGGGGTCCGGAAACACCATATATTTT	CAFRGSGNTIYF
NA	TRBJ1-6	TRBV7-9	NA	TGTGCCAGCAGCTTTATCAGTGTGGGCCCTTCACCCCTCCACTTT	CASSFISVGPSPLHF
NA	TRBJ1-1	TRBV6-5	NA	TGTGCCAGCAGCTTACTGAGCCCTGAAGCTTTCTTT	CASSLLSPEAFF
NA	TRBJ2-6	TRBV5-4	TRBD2	TGTGCCAGCAGACCCCCAAGCGGGGGATTCTCTGGGGCCAACGTCCTGACTTTC	CASRPPSGGFSGANVLTF
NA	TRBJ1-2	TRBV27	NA	TGTGCCAGCAGGGATTCCGGCAGCATTAACTATGGCTACACCTTC	CASRDSGSINYGYTF
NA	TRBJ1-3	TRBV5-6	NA	TGTGCCAGCAGCATTCGACAGAGTGGGGGAAACACCATATATTTT	CASSIRQSGGNTIYF
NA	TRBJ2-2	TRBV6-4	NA	TGTGCCAGCAGTGTAAGGGGGACCGCTGCGACCGGGGAGCTGTTTTTT	CASSVRGTAATGELFF
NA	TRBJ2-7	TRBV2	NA	TGTGCCAGCAGTGACGGGTGGGGACACGAGCAGTACTTC	CASSDGWGHEQYF
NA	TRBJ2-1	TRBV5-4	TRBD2	TGTGCCAGCAGCTCGGGACCGGGACTAGCGGGTCCGGAGCAGTTCTTC	CASSSGPGLAGPEQFF
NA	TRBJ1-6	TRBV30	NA	TGTGCCTGGAGTGATACTAGCTCCTATAATTCACCCCTCCACTTT	CAWSDTSSYNSPLHF
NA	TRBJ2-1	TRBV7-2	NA	TGTGCCAGCAGCTTAGCGGGCAAAGGTGAGCAGTTCTTC	CASSLAGKGEQFF
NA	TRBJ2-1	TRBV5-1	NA	TGCGCCAGCAGCCGTGACACGGTCTCCTACAATGAGCAGTTCTTC	CASSRDTVSYNEQFF